Listed below are T cell receptor beta chains from one sample, sequenced in a study of blood T cells in healthy people across ages. TCRdb used MiXCR to reprocess the 5' RACE reads, holding one entry per CDR3 protein. The repertoire consists of about 1.4 million distinct CDR3 sequences, with 45% to 70% occurring once and the leading ten covering approximately 7%. Sequencing input: blood. These receptors were collected from a young man in good health. Each CDR3 is given with its conserved first and last residue. D genes are given only for firm matches. Size is stated for part of the rows, as once, few or many counts, or as a class when the clone is expanded.

j_call cdr3_length v_call clone_size d_call cdr3_aa cdr3_nt
TRBJ2-7 15 TRBV18 . TRBD1 CASSPGKGAHHEQYF TGTGCCAGCTCACCTGGAAAGGGGGCCCACCACGAGCAGTACTTC
TRBJ1-2 13 TRBV29-1 few . CSVVAVEIGGYTF TGCAGCGTGGTGGCGGTGGAGATTGGTGGCTACACCTTC
TRBJ2-4 13 TRBV9 . . CASSGGSKNIQYF TGTGCCAGCAGCGGCGGTTCCAAAAACATTCAGTACTTC
TRBJ2-7 16 TRBV6-2/TRBV6-3 . TRBD1 CASSYSGTGIPYEQYF TGTGCCAGCAGTTACTCCGGGACAGGCATTCCGTACGAGCAGTACTTC
TRBJ2-3 17 TRBV12-3/TRBV12-4 . TRBD1 CASSPRDRGRSGDTQYF TGTGCCAGCAGTCCCCGGGACAGGGGGCGTTCGGGGGATACGCAGTATTTT
TRBJ2-1 16 TRBV5-5 . . CASSLTSSGPRWEQFF TGTGCCAGCAGCTTGACTAGTTCGGGTCCCAGATGGGAGCAGTTCTTC
TRBJ1-5 15 TRBV12-3/TRBV12-4 . . CASSPRVYTDQPQHF TGTGCCAGCAGTCCGCGGGTCTACACCGATCAGCCCCAGCATTTT
TRBJ2-3 15 TRBV20-1 . . CSARSGGDPTDTQYF TGCAGTGCTAGAAGCGGCGGGGACCCCACAGATACGCAGTATTTT
TRBJ2-7 14 TRBV10-1 . . CASSESRTSYEQYF TGCGCCAGCAGTGAGAGCCGGACAAGTTACGAGCAGTACTTC
TRBJ2-5 14 TRBV18 once . CASSPFDSQETQYF TGTGCCAGCTCACCCTTCGACAGCCAAGAGACCCAGTACTTC
TRBJ2-2 18 TRBV7-8 . TRBD1 CASSLAVKTRGRAGELFF TGTGCCAGCAGCTTAGCGGTAAAGACCAGGGGGCGCGCCGGGGAGCTGTTTTTT
TRBJ2-5 13 TRBV20-1 few . CSARVTGGETQYF TGCAGTGCTAGAGTAACGGGCGGAGAGACCCAGTACTTC
TRBJ2-1 15 TRBV20-1 few TRBD2 CSAPGLGSSYNEQFF TGCAGTGCGCCGGGACTAGGCAGCTCCTACAATGAGCAGTTCTTC
TRBJ2-7 14 TRBV7-2 . TRBD2 CASSWPGLDYEQYF TGTGCCAGCAGCTGGCCGGGACTAGACTACGAGCAGTACTTC
TRBJ2-5 16 TRBV12-3/TRBV12-4 . TRBD2 CASSLSASGGQETQYF TGTGCCAGCAGTTTATCAGCTAGCGGGGGGCAAGAGACCCAGTACTTC
TRBJ2-3 12 TRBV5-5 . . CANSPTGDTQYF TGTGCCAACAGCCCTACGGGGGATACGCAGTATTTT
TRBJ1-1 14 TRBV27 . . CASSGYGGDAEAFF TGTGCCAGCAGTGGGTATGGTGGTGACGCTGAAGCTTTCTTT
TRBJ2-1 14 TRBV20-1 . . CSATAPSSYNEQFF TGCAGTGCTACAGCCCCGAGCTCCTACAATGAGCAGTTCTTC
TRBJ2-7 12 TRBV2 . . CASRDRFYEQYF TGTGCCAGCAGAGACCGTTTCTACGAGCAGTACTTC
TRBJ1-4 14 TRBV7-6 . . CASSLGALNEKLFF TGTGCCAGCAGCTTAGGGGCCCTTAATGAAAAACTGTTTTTT
TRBJ2-1 16 TRBV4-2 . TRBD2 CASSQESPSGSDEQFF TGTGCCAGCAGCCAAGAGTCGCCTAGCGGGAGCGATGAGCAGTTCTTC
TRBJ2-3 17 TRBV9 few TRBD1 CASSVTGTGFFTDTQYF TGTGCCAGCAGCGTAACCGGGACAGGGTTTTTCACAGATACGCAGTATTTT
TRBJ2-3 15 TRBV18 . TRBD1 CASSPTGQSTDTQYF TGTGCCAGCTCACCGACGGGACAGAGCACAGATACGCAGTATTTT
TRBJ2-2 16 TRBV9 . . CASSAVDSPNTGELFF TGTGCCAGCAGCGCCGTTGACTCCCCGAACACCGGGGAGCTGTTTTTT
TRBJ1-5 14 TRBV28 . . CASRPGQVNQPQHF TGTGCCAGCAGACCGGGACAAGTAAATCAGCCCCAGCATTTT
TRBJ2-5 15 TRBV29-1 . TRBD2 CSVESTSGRTYEQYF TGCAGCGTAGAAAGCACTAGCGGGAGAACATATGAGCAGTACTTC
TRBJ2-7 14 TRBV28 few . CASSEGPTSYEQYF TGTGCCAGCAGTGAGGGACCTACTTCCTACGAGCAGTACTTC
TRBJ2-6 15 TRBV15 few . CATSRTAPGANVLTF TGTGCCACCAGCAGGACGGCGCCTGGGGCCAACGTCCTGACTTTC
TRBJ2-7 15 TRBV20-1 once . CSATHRDLTIYEQYF TGCAGTGCCACCCACCGGGACTTGACGATTTACGAGCAGTACTTC
TRBJ2-1 17 TRBV20-1 . TRBD2 CSARGSPWTSGGAEQFF TGCAGTGCTAGAGGAAGCCCTTGGACTAGCGGGGGGGCCGAGCAGTTCTTC
TRBJ2-5 16 TRBV20-1 . TRBD2 CRPLPGTSGGRDEQYF TGCAGGCCCCTTCCCGGGACTAGCGGGGGTCGGGATGAGCAGTACTTC
TRBJ1-2 13 TRBV28 . . CASTQEGNYGYTF TGTGCCAGCACCCAGGAGGGGAACTATGGCTACACCTTC
TRBJ2-7 9 TRBV29-1 few . CVEGYEQYF TGCGTCGAGGGCTACGAGCAGTACTTC
TRBJ2-1 15 TRBV7-2 . TRBD2 CASSPGLAGKGGGFF TGTGCCAGCAGCCCGGGACTAGCGGGAAAGGGGGGAGGGTTCTTC
TRBJ1-2 14 TRBV2 . . CASSEASQNYGYTF TGTGCCAGCAGTGAAGCATCGCAGAATTATGGCTACACCTTC
TRBJ2-7 16 TRBV7-9 . TRBD2 CASSSTTSGGPTEQYF TGTGCCAGCAGCTCCACGACTAGCGGGGGACCTACGGAGCAGTACTTC
TRBJ2-5 14 TRBV20-1 . . CSARMGGLGETQYF TGCAGTGCTAGAATGGGGGGGCTTGGAGAGACCCAGTACTTC
TRBJ2-5 16 TRBV3-1 . TRBD1 CASSQWRTGLSETQYF TGTGCCAGCAGCCAATGGAGGACAGGGCTTTCAGAGACCCAGTACTTC
TRBJ2-6 14 TRBV7-2 once . CASMVRSGANVLTF TGTGCCAGCATGGTCCGCTCTGGGGCCAACGTCCTGACTTTC
TRBJ2-2 14 TRBV20-1 . . CSAGGGRGTGELFF TGCAGTGCCGGGGGCGGTAGGGGCACCGGGGAGCTGTTTTTT
TRBJ2-7 13 TRBV6-2/TRBV6-3 . TRBD1 CASLPGQGYEQYF TGTGCCAGCTTACCGGGACAGGGCTACGAGCAGTACTTC
TRBJ2-7 13 TRBV4-1 many . CASSQGSSYEQYF TGTGCCAGCAGCCAAGGTAGCTCCTACGAGCAGTACTTC
TRBJ2-7 15 TRBV6-6 . . CASSPVKGIVDEQYF TGTGCCAGCAGCCCGGTCAAGGGAATCGTGGATGAGCAGTACTTC
TRBJ2-7 11 TRBV12-3/TRBV12-4 few . CASNLGLEQYF TGTGCCAGCAACTTAGGGCTCGAGCAGTACTTC
TRBJ2-7 14 TRBV3-1 . . CASSPKIPGDEQYF TGTGCCAGCAGCCCCAAAATCCCGGGGGACGAGCAGTACTTC
TRBJ1-6 13 TRBV7-8 . TRBD1 CASSPRQGSPLPF TGTGCCAGCAGCCCCAGACAGGGCTCACCCCTCCCCTTT